This TCR beta chain was captured by sequencing in a study of cytomegalovirus exposure and HLA in healthy donors. The germline V and J ends were trimmed by 3 bases and 0 bases, with 9 bases remaining between them. The CDR3 is made up of 14 amino acids. In germline, CDR1 is MNHNS, CDR2 SASEGT. Researchers ran the PCR with 60 Vbeta and 13 Jbeta primers. Sequencing was performed with immunoSEQ multiplex PCR; in TCRdb, only in-frame clones are kept and a portion is missing. The sample has some 150,000 clones; around 82% are singletons. The sequence was collected from a woman between 45 and 60 years old in good health and CMV-seropositive. The chain links TRBV6-1 to TRBJ2-7; D perhaps matches TRBD2 (5 bases). The sequenced material came from PBMCs. This chain's CDR3 is CASSELGSSYEQYF. CDR3 coding DNA: TGTGCCAGCAGTGAGTTAGGGAGCTCCTACGAGCAGTACTTC.